This entry is about one TCR beta chain. Its antigen specificity is not known. Qualities for individual bases were not recorded, and no much larger clone is one base off. Inclusion was restricted to participants for whom at least one PBMC sample before ART initiation and at least two post-ART samples were available. All participants with HIV were treated in the United States of America. Before DNA extraction, cryopreserved samples of roughly 0.95-10 million PBMC were thawed and washed. At the time of the earliest PBMC sample, participants with HIV were aged between 23 and 54 years. Per participant, PBMC samples came from 1-4 timepoints prior to ART initiation and 2-8 timepoints following ART initiation, for a median of 7 samples. Serial HIV viral load, CD4+ T-cell count, ART history and demographic data were obtained for every participant. A Qiagen kit on a QIAcube was used to extract genomic DNA from unsorted PBMC, with samples processed in batches of 12.

Trimming removed 0 bases from V and 5 bases from J; the gene matches leave 3 bases unexplained. CDR3 length: 15 amino acids, cysteine to phenylalanine. The entry retains the CDR3 DNA only, 45 bases that are in frame from base 1. Taken from the germline V gene (reference sequence), the CDR1 and CDR2 loops are SGHKS and YYEKEE. The data were taken from a study of long-term antiretroviral therapy in people with HIV (dated by TCRdb to the early 2020s). For context, the study as a whole: The earliest samples were collected approximately a decade before the 2015 WHO recommendation for immediate ART, a period when ART was typically delayed until CD4 counts fell. This retrospective serial study examined whether starting ART and sustained HIV suppression were associated with changes in the composition and diversity of the TRB repertoire in peripheral blood. A total of 150 to 200 cryopreserved PBMC samples were contributed to the cohort by 30 adults with confirmed HIV infection, with samples collected serially over a mean of 6 years (range 1-12). About two fifths of the roughly 30 participants with HIV were female. No cross-contamination during QIAcube processing was shown when test extractions of a monoclonal T-cell line were performed alongside fewer than 40 polyclonal samples. Results and caveats for the whole study, not just this receptor: Since PBMC availability was limited, sequencing covered only the TCR beta chain, with no alpha chain pairing. No data were available on ART adherence, viral resistance or therapy changes, limiting inferences about post-ART repertoire changes. Compared with controls, HIV repertoires had narrower CDR3 length ranges, and the network structure pointed to an antigen-experienced repertoire that shifted only slightly toward naive after ART. Because pre-ART samples had limited cell numbers, profiling was done on unsorted PBMC rather than on sorted CD4+ and CD8+ T cells. Expanded TRB clones identified before ART initiation dominated the repertoire at all time points, although this dominance fluctuated and declined in many PLHIV after ART. The samples span the years 2004 to 2017, and the ART regimens used at that time may not be as effective as current regimens. Starting ART was linked to a significant rise in TRB diversity, yet even after long-term ART the diversity remained significantly lower than in transplant donor controls.

The immunoSEQ hsTCRB v3.0 assay was used at survey level resolution for TRB variable region sequencing. A depth of roughly 35,000-55,000 T-cell genomes per sample was targeted for TRB sequencing. Pooled TRB libraries were sequenced on an Illumina MiSeq with a v3 150-cycle kit. The source study handled its data this way. Repertoire analysis ran in R within a reproducible Nextflow workflow covering QC, data transformation and analysis. LymphoSeq2, an R package for exploring AIRR-Seq data, was used to implement custom analyses. A handful of samples that produced fewer than 5000 total TRB sequences were removed, so 188 HIV repertoires were analyzed. Among the roughly 200 retained HIV repertoires, about 60 were collected before ART initiation and roughly 130 were collected after ART initiation. Repertoires were downsampled to 5000 TRB nucleotide sequences, and summary statistics were averaged over 100 downsampling iterations. The analysis kept only TRB sequences whose CDR3 regions were at least seven amino acids long. Diversity was assessed using a clonality score derived from Shannon entropy and using the Gini coefficient. In the repertoire networks, any two of the top 5000 CDR3 amino acid sequences were linked whenever the two sequences differed by an edit distance of one. GLIPH2 predicted antigen specificity groups and MHC restriction for TRB CDR3 amino acid sequences. Known CMV, EBV, HIV or tissue antigen associations were flagged by matching CDR3 amino acid sequences against VDJdb and McPAS-TCR. Pre-ART, post-ART and control groups were compared with Wilcoxon signed-rank tests and Holm-Bonferroni correction. Entries here come from immuneACCESS through TCRdb and include only in-frame sequences with V and J called. Some clones fail to appear in such tables; in the studies checked, an unresolved V gene covers under half of the shortfall, and the cause of the remainder is unknown. The V and J calls and clone size are taken from that table; D and trimming were inferred from the DNA. The sample yields about 20,000 clones; around four fifths were counted once. Approximately 15% of the sample lies in the top ten.

The sequence derives from a woman aged 50 to 60 with HIV. The material sequenced was unsorted PBMCs, taken around 2.4 years before starting antiretroviral therapy. The V gene is TRBV5-5 and the J gene is TRBJ2-7; a stretch of 12 junction bases matches TRBD1. The sequence in DNA is TGTGCCAGCAGCTTGGCGGGGACAGGGGGCGACGAGCAGTACTTC. Its protein product is CASSLAGTGGDEQYF.